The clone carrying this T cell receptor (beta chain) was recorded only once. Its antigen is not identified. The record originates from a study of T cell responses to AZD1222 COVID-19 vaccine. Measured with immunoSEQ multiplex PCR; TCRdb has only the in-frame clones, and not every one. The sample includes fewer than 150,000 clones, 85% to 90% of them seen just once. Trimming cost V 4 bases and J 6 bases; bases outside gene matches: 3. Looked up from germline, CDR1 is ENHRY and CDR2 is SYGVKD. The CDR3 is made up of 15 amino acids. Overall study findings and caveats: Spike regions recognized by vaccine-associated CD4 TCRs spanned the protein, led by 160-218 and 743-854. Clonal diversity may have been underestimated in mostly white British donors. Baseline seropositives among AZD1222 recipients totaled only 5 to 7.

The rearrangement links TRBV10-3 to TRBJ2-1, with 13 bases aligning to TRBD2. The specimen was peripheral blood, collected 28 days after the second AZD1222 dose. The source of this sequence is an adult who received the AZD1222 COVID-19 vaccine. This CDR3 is CAISGTSGGPNEQFF. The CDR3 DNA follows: TGTGCCATCAGTGGGACTAGCGGGGGCCCCAATGAGCAGTTCTTC.